This T cell receptor (beta chain) originates from a study of response to subunit inactivated influenza vaccine. Germline V gene sequence: CDR1 SGDLS, CDR2 YYNGEE. The CDR3 is 15 amino acids. The trim removed 6 bases at V and 0 bases at J, leaving 4 bases unmatched. Only a few counts were recorded for this clonotype. TCRdb re-called the RT-PCR reads through MiXCR, storing one row per CDR3 protein. The table lists under 200,000 distinct CDR3 sequences, approximately 12% of them singletons. This same sample was also taken into another study, of T cells expressing NK-cell markers. That work adds: The cDNA for TCR beta came from 5'RACE template switching with UMIs. Most of the eight sequenced donors tested HCMV-seropositive; one tested seronegative.

V is TRBV9 and J is TRBJ2-3; 10 bases map to TRBD2. The sequence came from a man aged 50-59 years who received an inactivated influenza vaccine. Specimen: CD8+ T cells sorted from PBMCs, collected about 13 days after vaccination. The CDR3 protein is CASTTTSGSTDTQYF. CDR3 DNA: TGTGCCAGCACCACGACTAGCGGGAGCACAGATACGCAGTATTTT.